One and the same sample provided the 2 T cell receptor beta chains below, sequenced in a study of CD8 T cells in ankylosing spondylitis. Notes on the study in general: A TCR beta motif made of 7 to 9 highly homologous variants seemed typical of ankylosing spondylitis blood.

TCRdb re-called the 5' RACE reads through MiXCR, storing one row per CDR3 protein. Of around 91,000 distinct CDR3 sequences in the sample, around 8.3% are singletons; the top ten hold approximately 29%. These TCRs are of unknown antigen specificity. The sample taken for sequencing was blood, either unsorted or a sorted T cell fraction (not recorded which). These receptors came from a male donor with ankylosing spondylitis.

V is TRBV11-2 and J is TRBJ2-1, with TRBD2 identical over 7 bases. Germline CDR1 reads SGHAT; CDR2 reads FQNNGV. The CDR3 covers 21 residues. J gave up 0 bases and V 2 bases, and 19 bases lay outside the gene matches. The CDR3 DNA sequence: TGTGCCAGCAGCTTATATGTTCGGGCTAGCGGAAGAGTTGCCTCCTACAATGAGCAGTTCTTC. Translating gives CASSLYVRASGRVASYNEQFF.

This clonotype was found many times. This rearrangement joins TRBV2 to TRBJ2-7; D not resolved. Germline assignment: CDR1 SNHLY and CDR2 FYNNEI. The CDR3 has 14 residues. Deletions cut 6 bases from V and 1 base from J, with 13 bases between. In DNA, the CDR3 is TGTGCCAGCAGCTCGGTAACTCGATCCTACGAGCAGTACTTC. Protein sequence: CASSSVTRSYEQYF.